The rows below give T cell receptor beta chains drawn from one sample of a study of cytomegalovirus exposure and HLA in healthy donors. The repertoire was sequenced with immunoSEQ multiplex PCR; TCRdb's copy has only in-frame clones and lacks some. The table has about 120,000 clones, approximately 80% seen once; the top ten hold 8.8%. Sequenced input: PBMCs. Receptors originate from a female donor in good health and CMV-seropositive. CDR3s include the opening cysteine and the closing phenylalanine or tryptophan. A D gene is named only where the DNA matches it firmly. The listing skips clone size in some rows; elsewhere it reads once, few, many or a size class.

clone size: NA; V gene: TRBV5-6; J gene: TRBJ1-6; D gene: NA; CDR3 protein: CASSPQTGPNSPLHF; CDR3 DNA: TGTGCCAGCAGCCCCCAGACAGGACCAAATTCACCCCTCCACTTT
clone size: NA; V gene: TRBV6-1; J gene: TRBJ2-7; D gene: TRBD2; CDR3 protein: CASSGFGALAVPYEQYF; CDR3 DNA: TGTGCCAGCAGTGGTTTCGGGGCGCTAGCGGTACCCTACGAGCAGTACTTC
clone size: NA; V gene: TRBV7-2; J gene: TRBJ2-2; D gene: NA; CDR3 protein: CASSLRQGSNTGELFF; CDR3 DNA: TGTGCCAGCAGCTTACGGCAGGGTTCGAACACCGGGGAGCTGTTTTTT
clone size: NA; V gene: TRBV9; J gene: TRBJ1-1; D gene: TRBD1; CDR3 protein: CASSGNTGGVEAFF; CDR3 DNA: TGTGCCAGCAGCGGAAACACAGGGGGAGTTGAAGCTTTCTTT
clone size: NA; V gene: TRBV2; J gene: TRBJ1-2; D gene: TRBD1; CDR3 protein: CASSVRTGVEANYGYTF; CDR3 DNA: TGTGCCAGCAGTGTCCGAACAGGGGTGGAGGCTAACTATGGCTACACCTTC
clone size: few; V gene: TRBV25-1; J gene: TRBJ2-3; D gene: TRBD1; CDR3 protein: CASSARDRGNTDTQYF; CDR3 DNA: TGTGCCAGCAGTGCCCGGGACAGGGGTAACACAGATACGCAGTATTTT
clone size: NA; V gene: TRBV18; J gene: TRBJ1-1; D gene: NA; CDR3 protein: CASSPLTTNTEAFF; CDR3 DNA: TGTGCCAGCTCACCCCTGACAACGAACACTGAAGCTTTCTTT
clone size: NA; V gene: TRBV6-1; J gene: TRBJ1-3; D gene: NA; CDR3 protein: CASIMRGGSGNTIYF; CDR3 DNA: TGTGCCAGCATCATGAGGGGGGGCAGTGGAAACACCATATATTTT
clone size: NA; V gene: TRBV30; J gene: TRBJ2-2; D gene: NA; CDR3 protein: CAWMLGYEAGELFF; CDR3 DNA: TGTGCCTGGATGTTGGGTTACGAGGCCGGGGAGCTGTTTTTT
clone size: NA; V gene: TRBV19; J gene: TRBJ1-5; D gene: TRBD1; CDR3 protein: CATEDRAGQPQHF; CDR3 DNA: TGTGCCACCGAGGACAGGGCGGGCCAGCCCCAGCATTTT
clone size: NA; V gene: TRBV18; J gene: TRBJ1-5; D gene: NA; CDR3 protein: CASSPPRVSNQPQHF; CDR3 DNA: TGTGCCAGCTCACCACCGCGGGTTAGCAATCAGCCCCAGCATTTT
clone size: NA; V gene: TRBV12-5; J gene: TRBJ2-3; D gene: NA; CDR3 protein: CASGFLGADTQYF; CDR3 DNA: TGTGCTAGTGGTTTTCTAGGGGCGGATACGCAGTATTTT
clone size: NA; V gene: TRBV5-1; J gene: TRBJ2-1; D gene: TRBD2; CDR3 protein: CASSPLAGSYNEQFF; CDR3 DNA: TGCGCCAGCAGCCCACTAGCGGGCTCCTACAATGAGCAGTTCTTC
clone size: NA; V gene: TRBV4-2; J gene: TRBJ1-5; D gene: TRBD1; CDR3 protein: CASSPGGRDNQPQHF; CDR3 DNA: TGTGCCAGCAGCCCAGGGGGCAGGGACAATCAGCCCCAGCATTTT
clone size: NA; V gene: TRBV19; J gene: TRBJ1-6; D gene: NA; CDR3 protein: CASRGVDNSPLHF; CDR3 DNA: TGTGCCAGCCGGGGAGTAGATAATTCACCCCTCCACTTT
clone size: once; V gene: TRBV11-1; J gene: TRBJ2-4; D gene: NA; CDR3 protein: CASSRGGVAKNIQYF; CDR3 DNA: TGTGCCAGCAGCCGAGGGGGGGTAGCCAAAAACATTCAGTACTTC
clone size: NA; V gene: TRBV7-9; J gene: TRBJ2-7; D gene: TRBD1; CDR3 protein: CASSLVGTDPGEQYF; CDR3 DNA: TGTGCCAGCAGCTTAGTCGGGACAGACCCTGGCGAGCAGTACTTC
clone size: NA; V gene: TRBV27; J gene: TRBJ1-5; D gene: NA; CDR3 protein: CASSLRSGASNQPQHF; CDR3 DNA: TGTGCCAGCAGTTTAAGGTCAGGGGCGAGCAATCAGCCCCAGCATTTT
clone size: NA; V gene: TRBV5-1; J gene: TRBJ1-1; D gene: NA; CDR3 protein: CASSLGGDTEAFF; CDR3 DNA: TGCGCCAGCAGCTTGGGCGGGGACACTGAAGCTTTCTTT
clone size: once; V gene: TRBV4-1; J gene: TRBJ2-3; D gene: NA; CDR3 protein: CASSQVGMGSADTQYF; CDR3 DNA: TGCGCCAGCAGCCAAGTAGGGATGGGGAGCGCAGATACGCAGTATTTT
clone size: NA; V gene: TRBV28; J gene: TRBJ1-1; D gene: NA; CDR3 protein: CASSLLRGEAFF; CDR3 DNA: TGTGCCAGCAGTTTATTGCGGGGTGAAGCTTTCTTT
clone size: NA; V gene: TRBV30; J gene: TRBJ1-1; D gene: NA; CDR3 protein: CAWSVGGGTEAFF; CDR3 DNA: TGTGCCTGGAGTGTAGGGGGTGGGACTGAAGCTTTCTTT
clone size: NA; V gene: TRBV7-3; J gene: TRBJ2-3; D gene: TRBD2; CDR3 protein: CASTGGGSTDTQYF; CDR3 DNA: TGTGCCAGCACGGGGGGGGGAAGCACAGATACGCAGTATTTT
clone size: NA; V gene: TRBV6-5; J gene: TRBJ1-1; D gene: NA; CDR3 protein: CASSSQTENTEAFF; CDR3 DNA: TGTGCCAGCAGTTCCCAGACAGAGAACACTGAAGCTTTCTTT
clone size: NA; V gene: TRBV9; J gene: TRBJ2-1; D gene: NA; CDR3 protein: CASSVQGGHNEQFF; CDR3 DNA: TGTGCCAGCAGCGTACAGGGCGGCCACAATGAGCAGTTCTTC
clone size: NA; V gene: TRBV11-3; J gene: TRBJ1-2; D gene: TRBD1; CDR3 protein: CANRDRGYGYTF; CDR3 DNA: TGTGCCAACAGGGACAGGGGCTATGGCTACACCTTC
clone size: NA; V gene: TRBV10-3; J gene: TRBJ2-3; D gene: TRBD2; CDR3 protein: CAISSGLAGGTDTQYF; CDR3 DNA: TGTGCCATCAGTTCTGGACTAGCGGGGGGAACAGATACGCAGTATTTT
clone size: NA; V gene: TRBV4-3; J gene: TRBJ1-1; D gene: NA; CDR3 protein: CASSQVWGTGSFDTEAFF; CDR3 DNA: TGCGCCAGCAGCCAGGTCTGGGGAACAGGGAGCTTCGACACTGAAGCTTTCTTT